The 8 T cell receptor beta chains below come from one sample, sequenced in a study of monozygotic twins with cystic fibrosis. TCRdb keeps only in-frame clones here, not all; method: immunoSEQ multiplex PCR. Among roughly 25,000 clones listed, about 96% were seen once. Sequenced material: blood. All receptors derive from a girl aged 2 to 9 with cystic fibrosis.

The rearrangement joins TRBV19 to TRBJ1-2; 9 nucleotides agree with TRBD1. Trimming removed 3 bases from V and 2 bases from J; junction bases left unmatched: 7. Per germline, CDR1 LNHDA and CDR2 SQIVND (reference sequence). CDR3 length: 16 amino acids. The CDR3 here is CASSMETDRGNYGYTF. For the CDR3, the DNA is TGTGCCAGTAGTATGGAAACCGACAGGGGGAACTATGGCTACACCTTC.

This chain connects TRBV25-1 to TRBJ2-7; D unclear. Germline values: CDR1 MGHDK, CDR2 SYGVNS. Trimming cost V 4 bases and J 5 bases, with 21 bases left between them. CDR3 length equals 16 residues. Here the CDR3 DNA reads TGTGCCAGCAGTGGGGTGGTCGGGCGGCCGTCCAACGAGCAGTACTTC. Residues: CASSGVVGRPSNEQYF.

The V gene is TRBV6-4, the J gene TRBJ2-5; D is perhaps TRBD2 (5 bases). CDR1 and CDR2 (germline): MRHNA, SNTAGT. The CDR3 totals 13 residues. V was clipped by 3 bases and J by 9 bases, with 14 bases between them. The CDR3 region is CASSEGLEEAQYF. DNA for the CDR3: TGTGCCAGCAGTGAAGGTCTTGAGGAGGCCCAGTACTTC.

The chain combines TRBV5-1 with TRBJ2-3, with D unresolved. The CDR3 runs 13 residues. Germline V gives CDR1 SGHRS, CDR2 YFSETQ. The germline V and J ends were trimmed by 0 bases and 4 bases, with 6 bases remaining between them. The CDR3: CASSLGGPDTQYF. The CDR3 DNA reads TGCGCCAGCAGCTTGGGTGGGCCAGATACGCAGTATTTT.

The chain joins TRBV29-1 to TRBJ2-7; 7 bases align to TRBD1. V shed 7 bases and J 2 bases; nucleotides not matched to a gene: 8. The CDR3 extends over 13 amino acids. Germline lookup yields CDR1 SQVTM and CDR2 ANQGSEA. CDR3 DNA: TGCAGCGCGAGAACAGGGGCCACCTACGAGCAGTACTTC. Encoded protein: CSARTGATYEQYF.

This clone was counted a single time. The DNA of the CDR3 is TGCAGCGTTGAAGCAACCGGGACTAGCGGGAGCTCCTACAATGAGCAGTTCTTC. This codes for CSVEATGTSGSSYNEQFF. The chain combines TRBV29-1 with TRBJ2-1, with 14 nucleotides matching TRBD2. CDR1 and CDR2 from the germline V gene are SQVTM and ANQGSEA. V lost 1 base to trimming and J lost 0 bases; unmatched junction nucleotides: 5. The CDR3 has 18 residues.

This chain links TRBV11-2 with TRBJ1-1; D call uncertain. Germline V gives CDR1 SGHAT, CDR2 FQNNGV. V lost 1 base to trimming and J lost 0 bases, with 9 bases between them. The CDR3 covers 15 residues. The CDR3: CASSLAGRLNTEAFF. Here the CDR3 DNA reads TGTGCCAGCAGCTTAGCGGGCAGACTGAACACTGAAGCTTTCTTT.

The V gene is TRBV6-6, the J gene TRBJ2-7, with TRBD1 matching 9 bases. In germline, CDR1 is MNHNY, CDR2 SVGAGI (reference sequence). The ends lost 5 bases at V and 6 bases at J; junction bases unmatched: 8. The CDR3 has 14 amino acids. The CDR3 DNA sequence: TGTGCCAGCAGTAAGGACAGGGGAGATTCCGAGCAGTACTTC. Translating it yields CASSKDRGDSEQYF.